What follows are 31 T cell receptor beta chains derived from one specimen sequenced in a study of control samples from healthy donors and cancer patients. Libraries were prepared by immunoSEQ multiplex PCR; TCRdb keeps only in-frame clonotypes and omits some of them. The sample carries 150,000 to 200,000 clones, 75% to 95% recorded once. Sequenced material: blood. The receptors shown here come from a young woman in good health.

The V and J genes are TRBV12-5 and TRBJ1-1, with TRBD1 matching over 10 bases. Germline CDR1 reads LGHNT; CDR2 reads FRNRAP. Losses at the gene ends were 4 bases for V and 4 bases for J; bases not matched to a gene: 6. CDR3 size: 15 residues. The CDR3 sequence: CASGSRQGAVTEAFF. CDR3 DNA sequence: TGTGCTAGTGGTTCTCGACAGGGGGCGGTCACTGAAGCTTTCTTT. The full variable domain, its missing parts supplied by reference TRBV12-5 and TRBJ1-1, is DARVTQTPRHKVTEMGQEVTMRCQPILGHNTVFWYRQTMMQGLELLAYFRNRAPLDDSGMPKDRFSAEMPDATLATLKIQPSEPRDSAVYFCASGSRQGAVTEAFFGQGTRLTVV.

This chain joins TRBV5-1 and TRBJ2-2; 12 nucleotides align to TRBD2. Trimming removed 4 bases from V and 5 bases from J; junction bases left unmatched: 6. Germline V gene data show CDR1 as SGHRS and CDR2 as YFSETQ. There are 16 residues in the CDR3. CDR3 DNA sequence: TGCGCCAGCAGCCCGACTAGCGGGAGATCTACCGGGGAGCTGTTTTTT. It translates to CASSPTSGRSTGELFF.

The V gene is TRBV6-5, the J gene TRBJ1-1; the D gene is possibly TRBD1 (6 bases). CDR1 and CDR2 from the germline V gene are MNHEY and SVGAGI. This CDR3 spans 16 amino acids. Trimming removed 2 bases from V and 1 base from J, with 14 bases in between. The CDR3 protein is CASSYKPGHTNTEAFF. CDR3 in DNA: TGTGCCAGCAGTTACAAGCCGGGACATACGAACACTGAAGCTTTCTTT.

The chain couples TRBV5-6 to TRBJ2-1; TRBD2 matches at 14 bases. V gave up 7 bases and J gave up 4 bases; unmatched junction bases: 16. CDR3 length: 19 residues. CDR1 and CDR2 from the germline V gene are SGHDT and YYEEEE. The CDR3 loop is CASSKGTSGSLSYYNEQFF. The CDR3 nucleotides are TGTGCCAGCTCAAAAGGGACTAGCGGGAGTCTATCATATTACAATGAGCAGTTCTTC. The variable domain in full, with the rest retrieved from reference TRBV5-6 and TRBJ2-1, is DAGVTQSPTHLIKTRGQQVTLRCSPKSGHDTVSWYQQALGQGPQFIFQYYEEEERQRGNFPDRFSGHQFPNYSSELNVNALLLGDSALYLCASSKGTSGSLSYYNEQFFGPGTRLTVL.

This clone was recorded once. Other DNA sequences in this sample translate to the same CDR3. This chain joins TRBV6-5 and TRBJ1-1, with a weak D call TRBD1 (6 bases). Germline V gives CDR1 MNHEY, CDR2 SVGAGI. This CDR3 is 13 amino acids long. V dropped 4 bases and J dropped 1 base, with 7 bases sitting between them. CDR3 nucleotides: TGTGCCAGCAGTTTGACAGGGAACACTGAAGCTTTCTTT. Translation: CASSLTGNTEAFF.

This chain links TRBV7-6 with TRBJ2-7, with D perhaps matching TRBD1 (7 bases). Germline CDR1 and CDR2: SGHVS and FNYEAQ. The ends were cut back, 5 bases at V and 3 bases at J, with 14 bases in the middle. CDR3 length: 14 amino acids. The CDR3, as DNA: TGTGCCAGCAGCCCTGGGACAGCGGGCTACGAGCAGTACTTC. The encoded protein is CASSPGTAGYEQYF.

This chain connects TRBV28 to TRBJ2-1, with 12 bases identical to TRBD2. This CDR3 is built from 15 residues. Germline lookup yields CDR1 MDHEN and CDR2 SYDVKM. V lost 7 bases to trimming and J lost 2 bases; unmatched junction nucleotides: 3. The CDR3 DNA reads TGTGCCAGCACCCCTAGCGGGAGGGCCTACAATGAGCAGTTCTTC. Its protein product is CASTPSGRAYNEQFF.

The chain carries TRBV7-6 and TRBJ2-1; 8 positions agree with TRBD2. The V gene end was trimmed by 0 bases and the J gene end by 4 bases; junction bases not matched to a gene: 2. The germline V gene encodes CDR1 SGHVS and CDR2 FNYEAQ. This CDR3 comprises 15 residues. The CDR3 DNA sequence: TGTGCCAGCAGCTTAGCTAGCGGGAAATACAATGAGCAGTTCTTC. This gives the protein CASSLASGKYNEQFF.

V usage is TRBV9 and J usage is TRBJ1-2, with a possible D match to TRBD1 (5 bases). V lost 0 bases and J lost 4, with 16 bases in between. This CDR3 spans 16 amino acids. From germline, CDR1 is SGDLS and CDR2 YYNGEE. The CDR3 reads CASSVAKEWGGYGYTF. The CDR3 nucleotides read TGTGCCAGCAGCGTAGCTAAGGAATGGGGGGGCTATGGCTACACCTTC.

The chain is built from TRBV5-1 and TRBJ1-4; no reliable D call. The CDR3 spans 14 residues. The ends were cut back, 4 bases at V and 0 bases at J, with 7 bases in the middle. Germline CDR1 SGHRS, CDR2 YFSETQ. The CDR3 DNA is TGCGCCAGCAGCGACACCTCAACTAATGAAAAACTGTTTTTT. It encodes CASSDTSTNEKLFF.

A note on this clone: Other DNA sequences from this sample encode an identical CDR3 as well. As DNA, the CDR3 is TGTGCCAGCAGCTTACTTCCCAGGGGGAGCAATCAGCCCCAGCATTTT. Its translation: CASSLLPRGSNQPQHF. This chain links TRBV7-2 with TRBJ1-5, with 7 positions matching TRBD1. There are 16 residues in the CDR3. Trimming removed 2 bases from V and 1 base from J; junction bases left unmatched: 5. CDR1 and CDR2 (germline): SGHTA, FQGNSA.

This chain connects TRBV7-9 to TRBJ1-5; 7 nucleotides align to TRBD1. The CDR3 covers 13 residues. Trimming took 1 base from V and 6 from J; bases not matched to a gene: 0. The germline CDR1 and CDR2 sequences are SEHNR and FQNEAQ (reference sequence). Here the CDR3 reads CASSLEGAQPQHF. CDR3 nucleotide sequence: TGTGCCAGCAGCTTAGAGGGGGCTCAGCCCCAGCATTTT.

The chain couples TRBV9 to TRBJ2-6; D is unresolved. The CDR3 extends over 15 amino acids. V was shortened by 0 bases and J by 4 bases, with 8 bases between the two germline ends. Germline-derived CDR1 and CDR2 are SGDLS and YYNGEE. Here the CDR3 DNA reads TGTGCCAGCAGCGTAGAACAGTCGGGGGCCAACGTCCTGACTTTC. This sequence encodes CASSVEQSGANVLTF.

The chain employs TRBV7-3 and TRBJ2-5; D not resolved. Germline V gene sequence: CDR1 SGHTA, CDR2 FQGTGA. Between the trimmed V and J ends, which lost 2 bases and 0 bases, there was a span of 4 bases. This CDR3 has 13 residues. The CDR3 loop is CASSLQHQETQYF. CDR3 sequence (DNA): TGTGCCAGCAGCTTACAACACCAAGAGACCCAGTACTTC.

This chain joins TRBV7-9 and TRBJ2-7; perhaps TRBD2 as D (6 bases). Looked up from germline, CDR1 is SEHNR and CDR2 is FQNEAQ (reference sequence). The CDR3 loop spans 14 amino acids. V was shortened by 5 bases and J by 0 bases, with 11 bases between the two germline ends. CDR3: CASSAGLYSYEQYF. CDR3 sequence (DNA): TGTGCCAGCAGCGCGGGACTTTACTCCTACGAGCAGTACTTC.

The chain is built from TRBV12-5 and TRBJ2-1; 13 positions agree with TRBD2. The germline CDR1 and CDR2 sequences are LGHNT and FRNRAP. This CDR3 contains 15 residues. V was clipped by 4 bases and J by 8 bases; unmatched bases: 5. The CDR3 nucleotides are TGTGCTAGTGGTTATGGACTAGCGGGAGCCTATGAGCAGTTCTTC. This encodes CASGYGLAGAYEQFF.

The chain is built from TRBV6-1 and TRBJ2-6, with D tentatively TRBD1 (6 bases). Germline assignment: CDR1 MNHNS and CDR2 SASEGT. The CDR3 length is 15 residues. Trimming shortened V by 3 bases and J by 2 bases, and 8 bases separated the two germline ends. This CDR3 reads CASSDRGAGANVLTF. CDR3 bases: TGTGCCAGCAGTGACAGGGGAGCTGGGGCCAACGTCCTGACTTTC.

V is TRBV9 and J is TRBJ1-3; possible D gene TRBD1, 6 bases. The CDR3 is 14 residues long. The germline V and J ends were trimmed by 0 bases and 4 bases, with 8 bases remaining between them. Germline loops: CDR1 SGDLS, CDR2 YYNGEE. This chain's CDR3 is CASSVAGGGNTIYF. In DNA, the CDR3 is TGTGCCAGCAGCGTAGCCGGGGGCGGAAACACCATATATTTT.

The CDR3 region is CASSTGDTEAFF. Written as DNA, the CDR3 is TGTGCCAGCAGCACGGGGGACACTGAAGCTTTCTTT. The chain uses TRBV7-8 and TRBJ1-1; a weak D match, TRBD1 (5 bases). Trimming removed 5 bases from V and 3 bases from J, with 7 bases in between. This CDR3 is 12 amino acids long. Germline V gives CDR1 SGHVS, CDR2 FQNEAQ.

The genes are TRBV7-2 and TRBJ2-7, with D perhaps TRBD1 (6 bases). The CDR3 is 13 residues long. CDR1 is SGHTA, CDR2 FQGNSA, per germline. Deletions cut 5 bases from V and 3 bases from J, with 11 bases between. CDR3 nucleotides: TGTGCCAGCAGCCAGGGACATTACTACGAGCAGTACTTC. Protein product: CASSQGHYYEQYF.

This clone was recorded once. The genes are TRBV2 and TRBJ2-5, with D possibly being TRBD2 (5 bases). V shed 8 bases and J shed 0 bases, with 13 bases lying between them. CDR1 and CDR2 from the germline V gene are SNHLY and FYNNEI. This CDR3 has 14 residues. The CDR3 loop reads CASLRDKYQETQYF. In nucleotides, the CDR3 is TGTGCCAGCCTCCGGGATAAGTACCAAGAGACCCAGTACTTC.

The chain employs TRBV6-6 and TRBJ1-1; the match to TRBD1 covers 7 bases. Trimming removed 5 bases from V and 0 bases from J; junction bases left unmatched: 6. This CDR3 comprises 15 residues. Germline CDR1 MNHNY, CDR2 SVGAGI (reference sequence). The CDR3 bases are TGTGCCAGCAGTCCCAGACAGGGTCTGAACACTGAAGCTTTCTTT. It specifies CASSPRQGLNTEAFF.

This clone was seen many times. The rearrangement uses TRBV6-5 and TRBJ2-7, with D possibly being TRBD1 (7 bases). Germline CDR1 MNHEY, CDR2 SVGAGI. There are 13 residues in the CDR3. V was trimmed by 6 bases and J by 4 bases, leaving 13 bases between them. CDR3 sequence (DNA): TGTGCCAGCAGGGAGGGGGCGTCGTACGAGCAGTACTTC. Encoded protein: CASREGASYEQYF.

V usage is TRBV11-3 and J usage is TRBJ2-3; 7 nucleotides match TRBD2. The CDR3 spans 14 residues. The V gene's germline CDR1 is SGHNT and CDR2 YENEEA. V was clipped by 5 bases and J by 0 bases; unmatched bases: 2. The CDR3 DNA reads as TGTGCCAGCAGCCGACTAGCTAGCACAGATACGCAGTATTTT. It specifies CASSRLASTDTQYF.

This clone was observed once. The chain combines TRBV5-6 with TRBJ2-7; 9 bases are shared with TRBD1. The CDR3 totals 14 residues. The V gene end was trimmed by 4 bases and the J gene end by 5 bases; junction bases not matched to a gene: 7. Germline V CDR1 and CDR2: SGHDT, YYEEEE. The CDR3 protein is CASSRGDRAHEQYF. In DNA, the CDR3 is TGTGCCAGCAGCCGCGGGGACAGGGCTCACGAGCAGTACTTC.

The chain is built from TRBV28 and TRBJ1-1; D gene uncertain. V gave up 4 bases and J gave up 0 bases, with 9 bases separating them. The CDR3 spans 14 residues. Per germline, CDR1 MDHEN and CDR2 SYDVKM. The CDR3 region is CASSSGGMNTEAFF. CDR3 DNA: TGTGCCAGCAGTTCAGGAGGGATGAACACTGAAGCTTTCTTT.

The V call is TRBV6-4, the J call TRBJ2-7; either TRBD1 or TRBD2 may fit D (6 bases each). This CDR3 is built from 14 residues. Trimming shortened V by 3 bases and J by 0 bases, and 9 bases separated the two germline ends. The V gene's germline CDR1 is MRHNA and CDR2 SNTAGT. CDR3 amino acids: CASSEKGGSYEQYF. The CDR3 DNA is TGTGCCAGCAGTGAAAAGGGGGGCTCCTACGAGCAGTACTTC.

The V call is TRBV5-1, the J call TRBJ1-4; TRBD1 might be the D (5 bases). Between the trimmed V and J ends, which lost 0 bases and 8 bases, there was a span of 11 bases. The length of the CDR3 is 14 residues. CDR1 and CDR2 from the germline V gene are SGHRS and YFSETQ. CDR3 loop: CASSLGAGNEKLFF. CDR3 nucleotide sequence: TGCGCCAGCAGCTTGGGGGCAGGGAACGAAAAACTGTTTTTT.

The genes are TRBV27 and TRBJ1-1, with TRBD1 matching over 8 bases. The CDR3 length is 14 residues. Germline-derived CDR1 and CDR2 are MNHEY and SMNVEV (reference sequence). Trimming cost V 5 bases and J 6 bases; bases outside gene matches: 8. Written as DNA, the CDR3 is TGTGCCAGCAGTAACCACAGGGGGGTGGCTGAAGCTTTCTTT. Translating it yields CASSNHRGVAEAFF.

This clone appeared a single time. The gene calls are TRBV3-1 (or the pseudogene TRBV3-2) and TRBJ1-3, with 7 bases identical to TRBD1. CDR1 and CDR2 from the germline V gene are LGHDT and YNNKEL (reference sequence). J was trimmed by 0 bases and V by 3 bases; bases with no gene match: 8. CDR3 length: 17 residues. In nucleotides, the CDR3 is TGTGCCAGCAGCCAGAAGACAGGGCTGAGCTCTGGAAACACCATATATTTT. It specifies CASSQKTGLSSGNTIYF.

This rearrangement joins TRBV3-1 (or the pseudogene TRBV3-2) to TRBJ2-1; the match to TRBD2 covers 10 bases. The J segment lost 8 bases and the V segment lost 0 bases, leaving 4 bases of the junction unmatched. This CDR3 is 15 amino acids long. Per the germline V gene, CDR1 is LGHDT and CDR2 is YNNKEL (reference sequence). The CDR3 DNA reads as TGTGCCAGCAGCCAAGATCCTAGCGGGAGCGATGAGCAGTTCTTC. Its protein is CASSQDPSGSDEQFF.